This T cell receptor beta chain was obtained from a study of OX40 agonist ivuxolimab in advanced cancers. Study at large: Ivuxolimab was administered intravenously to patients at 0.01 to 10 mg/kg every 2 weeks. People who had prior anti-PD-1, anti-PD-L1 or anti-CTLA-4 therapy could take part, and about 37% had some.

Overall study results and limits: Among expanded peripheral T cells, antigen specificity went undetermined. In general, CD8+ T cells held more expanded clones than CD4+ did, on average.

Profiling relied on immunoSEQ multiplex PCR, and the TCRdb table lists in-frame clones only, not all of them. The sample records around 60,000 clones, 80% to 95% being singletons. Worth noting for this clone: Its cognate antigen is unknown.

This receptor was taken from an adult with an advanced solid tumor such as melanoma, head and neck, liver or kidney cancer. This material consisted of CD4+ or CD8+ T cells sorted from blood, taken in a trial of the OX40 agonist ivuxolimab.

The CDR3 spells CASSQNPAYNEQFF. CDR3 coding DNA: TGTGCCAGCAGCCAAAACCCAGCCTACAATGAGCAGTTCTTC. The J gene is TRBJ2-1, the V gene TRBV7-9, with no clear D. Germline V gene sequence: CDR1 SEHNR, CDR2 FQNEAQ (reference sequence). This CDR3 is built from 14 residues. Trimming left V 5 bases short and J 2 bases short, with 10 bases between. Full variable domain (remainder filled in from reference TRBV7-9 and TRBJ2-1): DTGVSQNPRHKITKRGQNVTFRCDPISEHNRLYWYRQTLGQGPEFLTYFQNEAQLEKSRLLSDRFSAERPKGSFSTLEIQRTEQGDSAMYLCASSQNPAYNEQFFGPGTRLTVL.